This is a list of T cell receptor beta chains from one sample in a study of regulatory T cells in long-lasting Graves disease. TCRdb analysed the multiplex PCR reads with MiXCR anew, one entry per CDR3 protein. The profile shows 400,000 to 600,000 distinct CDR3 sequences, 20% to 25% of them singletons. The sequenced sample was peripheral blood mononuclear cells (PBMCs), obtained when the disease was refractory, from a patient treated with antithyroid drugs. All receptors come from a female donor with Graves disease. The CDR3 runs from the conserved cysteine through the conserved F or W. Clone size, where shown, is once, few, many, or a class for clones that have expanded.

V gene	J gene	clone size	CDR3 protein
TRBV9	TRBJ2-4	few	CASSAPDGKNIQYF
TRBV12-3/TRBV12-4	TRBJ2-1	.	CASRFSGSYNEQFF
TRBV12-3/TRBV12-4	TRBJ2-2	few	CASSFMAGNTGELFF
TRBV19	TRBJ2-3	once	CASSMTRVAGYTDTQYF
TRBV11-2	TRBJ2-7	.	CASSTQQGALDF
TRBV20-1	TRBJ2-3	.	CSARGGLFRVEDTQYF
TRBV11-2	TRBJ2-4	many	CASSLTTGGENIQYF
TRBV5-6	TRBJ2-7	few	CASTLETGAYEQYF
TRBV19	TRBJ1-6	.	CASTQGPDSPLHF
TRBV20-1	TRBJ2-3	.	CSARRRGRGTDTQYF
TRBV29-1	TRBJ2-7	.	CSVVRAGVGEQYF
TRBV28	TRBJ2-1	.	CASSLDGMAYNEQFF
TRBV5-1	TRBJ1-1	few	CASSLMGTGGDTEAFF
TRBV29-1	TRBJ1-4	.	CSVGGTDEKLFF
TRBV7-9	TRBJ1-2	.	CASSFVGTPYGYTF
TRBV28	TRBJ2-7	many	CASSTGTALYEQYF
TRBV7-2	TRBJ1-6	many	CASSLAGPNSSPLHF
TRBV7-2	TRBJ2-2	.	CASSLAGGANTGELFF
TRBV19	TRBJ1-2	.	CASSPSGTGNYGYTF
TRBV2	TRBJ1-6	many	CASSEGSGQSSPLHF
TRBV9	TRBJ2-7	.	CASSPDLRDYEQYF
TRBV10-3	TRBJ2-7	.	CATTSGTGTYEQYF
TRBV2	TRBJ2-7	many	CASREGGQGMGEQYF
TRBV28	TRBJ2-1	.	CASSLSGGYSEQFF
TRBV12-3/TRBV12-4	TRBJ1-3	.	CASVPENSGNTIYF
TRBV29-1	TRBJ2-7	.	CSVVGIGWGEQYF